This passage covers 32 T cell receptor beta chains from one sample sequenced in a study of cytomegalovirus exposure and HLA in healthy donors. Here immunoSEQ multiplex PCR was the method, and the copy in TCRdb shows in-frame clones only, minus some. The profile covers about 68,000 clones, with approximately 96% appearing a single time and more than 2% taken by the ten largest. Sequenced sample: PBMCs. All receptors derive from a man aged 18 to 35 in good health and CMV-seronegative.

J is TRBJ2-4 and V is TRBV5-8, with 10 bases lining up with TRBD1. After removal of 4 bases from V and 5 bases from J, the junction contained 3 bases not matched to a gene. CDR1 SGHTS and CDR2 YDEGEE come from the germline V gene. The CDR3 loop spans 14 amino acids. The DNA of the CDR3 is TGTGCCAGCAGCATCGGACAGGGGGAAAACATTCAGTACTTC. This encodes CASSIGQGENIQYF. Filled out from reference TRBV5-8 and TRBJ2-4, the complete variable domain reads EAGVTQSPTHLIKTRGQQATLRCSPISGHTSVYWYQQALGLGLQFLLWYDEGEERNRGNFPPRFSGRQFPNYSSELNVNALELEDSALYLCASSIGQGENIQYFGAGTRLSVL.

The chain has TRBV14 and TRBJ2-3; perhaps TRBD2 as D (5 bases). CDR1 is SGHDN and CDR2 is FVKESK in the germline V gene. The CDR3 is 14 residues long. Deletions cut 0 bases from V and 8 bases from J, with 12 bases between. CDR3 protein: CASSQERTFGTQYF. CDR3 DNA sequence: TGTGCCAGCAGCCAAGAAAGGACTTTTGGTACGCAGTATTTT. Full variable domain (missing parts from reference TRBV14 and TRBJ2-3): EAGVTQFPSHSVIEKGQTVTLRCDPISGHDNLYWYRRVMGKEIKFLLHFVKESKQDESGMPNNRFLAERTGGTYSTLKVQPAELEDSGVYFCASSQERTFGTQYFGPGTRLTVL.

This clone was picked up one time. V gene TRBV9 combines with J gene TRBJ1-2; a weak D match, TRBD1 (6 bases). The CDR3 has 14 amino acids. From germline, CDR1 is SGDLS and CDR2 YYNGEE. Between the trimmed V and J ends, which lost 0 bases and 1 base, there was a span of 7 bases. This chain's CDR3 is CASSVVDSNYGYTF. CDR3 coding DNA: TGTGCCAGCAGCGTAGTGGACAGTAACTATGGCTACACCTTC.

J is TRBJ2-1 and V is TRBV11-3; 9 nucleotides line up with TRBD1. V was pared by 1 base and J by 6 bases, with 10 bases of the junction left unmatched. Looked up from germline, CDR1 is SGHNT and CDR2 is YENEEA. CDR3 length: 17 amino acids. The CDR3 region is CASSLGSGTGIGNEQFF. CDR3 bases: TGTGCCAGCAGCTTAGGATCTGGGACAGGGATCGGCAATGAGCAGTTCTTC. Filled out from reference TRBV11-3 and TRBJ2-1, the complete variable domain reads EAGVVQSPRYKIIEKKQPVAFWCNPISGHNTLYWYLQNLGQGPELLIRYENEEAVDDSQLPKDRFSAERLKGVDSTLKIQPAELGDSAVYLCASSLGSGTGIGNEQFFGPGTRLTVL.

V usage is TRBV6-1 and J usage is TRBJ1-2; perhaps TRBD1 as D (5 bases). The CDR3 runs 14 residues. Germline V gives CDR1 MNHNS, CDR2 SASEGT. Trimming left V 7 bases short and J 3 bases short, with 15 bases between. CDR3 protein: CASNQPDRYYGYTF. CDR3 coding DNA: TGTGCCAGCAACCAGCCTGACAGATACTATGGCTACACCTTC.

The chain carries TRBV27 and TRBJ2-7; the D gene is possibly TRBD2 (7 bases). CDR3 length equals 15 residues. The V end lost 3 bases, the J end lost 2 bases, and 14 bases lay between the germline ends. Looked up from germline, CDR1 is MNHEY and CDR2 is SMNVEV (reference sequence). For the CDR3, the DNA is TGTGCCAGCAGTTTCGGTGGGAGGGGGGCCTACGAGCAGTACTTC. This translates into CASSFGGRGAYEQYF.

The chain uses TRBV30 and TRBJ2-7; TRBD2 agrees at 7 bases. Germline lookup yields CDR1 GTSNPN and CDR2 SVGIG (reference sequence). V dropped 1 base and J dropped 5; count of bases not matched to a gene: 5. The CDR3 spans 13 residues. The DNA of the CDR3 is TGTGCCTGGAGTGACCAGGGAGGGGACGAGCAGTACTTC. It yields the protein CAWSDQGGDEQYF.

The chain uses TRBV29-1 and TRBJ1-1; D gene unclear. The germline V and J ends were trimmed by 4 bases and 3 bases, with 18 bases remaining between them. This CDR3 contains 15 residues. Germline V CDR1 and CDR2: SQVTM, ANQGSEA. The CDR3 reads CSVVGGSSRDTEAFF. The DNA of the CDR3 is TGCAGCGTTGTGGGAGGGTCTAGTAGGGACACTGAAGCTTTCTTT.

This chain links TRBV7-8 with TRBJ1-2; D remains ambiguous. The CDR3 sequence is 17 residues long. The germline V gene encodes CDR1 SGHVS and CDR2 FQNEAQ. V was trimmed by 1 base and J by 1 base, leaving 16 bases between them. DNA for the CDR3: TGTGCCAGCAGCTTAGACCTATCACGGGATTTTAACTATGGCTACACCTTC. It codes for CASSLDLSRDFNYGYTF.

This sequence joins TRBV18 and TRBJ1-4, with TRBD1 identical over 11 bases. V dropped 6 bases and J dropped 0; count of bases not matched to a gene: 12. The CDR3 has 19 amino acids. The germline V gene has CDR1 KGHSH and CDR2 LQKENI. The CDR3 bases are TGTGCCAGCTCCCAAAGCCTCGGGACAGGGGGACCAACTAATGAAAAACTGTTTTTT. Translation: CASSQSLGTGGPTNEKLFF.

The chain has TRBV7-9 and TRBJ1-5; 9 bases align to TRBD1. The V gene's germline CDR1 is SEHNR and CDR2 FQNEAQ (reference sequence). The CDR3 is 15 residues long. Trimming cost V 3 bases and J 1 base; bases outside gene matches: 1. This CDR3 reads CASSFGTGSNQPQHF. The CDR3 DNA follows: TGTGCCAGCAGCTTTGGGACAGGGAGCAATCAGCCCCAGCATTTT.

V gene TRBV5-1 combines with J gene TRBJ1-1; 8 positions match TRBD1. CDR3 length: 14 residues. The germline gives CDR1 SGHRS, CDR2 YFSETQ. J was trimmed by 10 bases and V by 2 bases; bases with no gene match: 10. CDR3 in DNA: TGCGCCAGCAGCTTCCTAGGACAGGGTGATGGAGCTTTCTTT. This translates into CASSFLGQGDGAFF.

The chain links TRBV7-8 to TRBJ1-1; D not certain. CDR1 is SGHVS and CDR2 is FQNEAQ in the germline V gene. Trimming removed 0 bases at V and 1 base at J, with 6 bases between. This CDR3 spans 14 amino acids. CDR3 nucleotides: TGTGCCAGCAGCTTAGCAGAGAGGAACACTGAAGCTTTCTTT. Its protein is CASSLAERNTEAFF.

The CDR3 nucleotides are TGCAGCGTTCCGGGACAGACCTCCAGGGAGCAGTACTTC. Translating gives CSVPGQTSREQYF. V gene TRBV29-1 combines with J gene TRBJ2-7, with 7 bases aligning to TRBD1. Trimming removed 5 bases from V and 7 bases from J; junction bases left unmatched: 11. CDR3 length equals 13 residues. The germline CDR1 and CDR2 sequences are SQVTM and ANQGSEA.

This rearrangement joins TRBV18 to TRBJ2-1; D may be TRBD1 (5 bases). CDR1 KGHSH and CDR2 LQKENI come from the germline V gene. CDR3 length equals 12 residues. The V end lost 6 bases, the J end lost 10 bases, and 13 bases lay between the germline ends. The CDR3 DNA reads TGTGCCAGCTCTCCAGGGCTCTGGGAGCAGTTCTTC. Translated: CASSPGLWEQFF.

The chain links TRBV6-6 to TRBJ2-7; perhaps TRBD1 as D (5 bases). The CDR3 spans 13 residues. Germline CDR1 is MNHNY and CDR2 is SVGAGI (reference sequence). Trimming removed 2 bases from V and 4 bases from J, with 9 bases in between. CDR3 amino acids: CASSYLQGYEQYF. CDR3 DNA: TGTGCCAGCAGTTACCTCCAGGGTTACGAGCAGTACTTC.

The sample holds one count of this clone. V usage is TRBV15 and J usage is TRBJ1-3; unclear D gene. The CDR3 consists of 15 residues. The V and J ends lost 0 bases and 0 bases respectively, with 6 bases between them. Germline values: CDR1 LNHNV, CDR2 YYDKDF (reference sequence). The CDR3 region is CATSRDLSSGNTIYF. CDR3 DNA sequence: TGTGCCACCAGCAGAGACCTGAGCTCTGGAAACACCATATATTTT.

The chain has TRBV6-1 and TRBJ1-6, with TRBD1 as a possible D gene (5 bases). The CDR3 has 18 amino acids. V lost 2 bases to trimming and J lost 7 bases, with 21 bases between them. Germline assignment: CDR1 MNHNS and CDR2 SASEGT. In DNA, the CDR3 is TGTGCCAGCAGTGAATTCTCGGCCGGGCAGGGTGCAAATTCACCCCTCCACTTT. It is translated as CASSEFSAGQGANSPLHF.

The chain recombines TRBV10-1 with TRBJ2-7; the match to TRBD1 covers 7 bases. This CDR3 spans 13 amino acids. The J segment lost 3 bases and the V segment lost 6 bases, leaving 5 bases of the junction unmatched. CDR1 and CDR2 (germline): WNHNN, SYGVQD (reference sequence). The CDR3 protein is CASSAAGGYEQYF. The CDR3 DNA is TGCGCCAGCAGCGCCGCAGGGGGCTACGAGCAGTACTTC.

V gene TRBV6-4 combines with J gene TRBJ1-6; 9 bases are a match to TRBD1. Germline CDR1 MRHNA, CDR2 SNTAGT. The CDR3 loop spans 15 amino acids. J was trimmed by 10 bases and V by 4 bases; bases with no gene match: 8. CDR3 sequence reads: CASSADRGGRSPLHF. The CDR3 nucleotides read TGTGCCAGCAGTGCGGACAGGGGTGGGAGATCACCCCTCCACTTT.

The rearrangement uses TRBV28 and TRBJ2-7; D may be TRBD1 (6 bases). Germline values: CDR1 MDHEN, CDR2 SYDVKM. CDR3 length: 15 amino acids. Trimming removed 2 bases from V and 1 base from J, with 12 bases in between. CDR3 nucleotide sequence: TGTGCCAGCAGTTTAGGGCAGGGGCTATCCTACGAGCAGTACTTC. Its translation: CASSLGQGLSYEQYF.

This rearrangement joins TRBV20-1 to TRBJ2-3; 9 nucleotides line up with TRBD2. J lost 8 bases, V lost 5 bases, and 2 bases had no gene match. This CDR3 comprises 11 residues. CDR1 and CDR2 from the germline V gene are DFQATT and SNEGSKA (reference sequence). CDR3 in amino acids: CSAGLARTQYF. The CDR3 nucleotides are TGCAGTGCTGGACTAGCGCGTACGCAGTATTTT.

The V and J genes are TRBV6-1 and TRBJ1-2, with 7 bases that match TRBD1. The CDR3 is 17 residues long. The V and J ends lost 4 bases and 5 bases, in that order; junction bases with no gene match: 16. Germline V gives CDR1 MNHNS, CDR2 SASEGT. CDR3 DNA: TGTGCCAGCAGTGCCCGACAGGGAGAAGGCTGGTCGTATGGCTACACCTTC. Protein: CASSARQGEGWSYGYTF.

V and J are TRBV30 and TRBJ2-1; 7 bases line up with TRBD2. V lost 0 bases and J lost 10; bases outside the gene matches: 9. In germline, CDR1 is GTSNPN, CDR2 SVGIG (reference sequence). This CDR3 contains 14 residues. Here the CDR3 reads CAWSVRGVSGEQFF. The CDR3 nucleotides are TGTGCCTGGAGTGTACGGGGGGTCAGTGGGGAGCAGTTCTTC.

The rearrangement uses TRBV10-3 and TRBJ2-3, with D unclear. Germline CDR1 is ENHRY and CDR2 is SYGVKD. The CDR3 contains 15 residues. V was cut by 2 bases and J by 0 bases, with 9 bases left in between. The CDR3: CAISEGQSSTDTQYF. In nucleotides, the CDR3 is TGTGCCATCAGTGAGGGGCAGAGTAGCACAGATACGCAGTATTTT.

This sequence joins TRBV11-2 and TRBJ2-7; TRBD1 matches at 12 bases. Germline CDR1 reads SGHAT; CDR2 reads FQNNGV. The CDR3 loop spans 13 amino acids. Trimming took 11 bases from V and 7 from J; bases not matched to a gene: 9. The CDR3 spells CAPSGQGAGEQYF. The DNA of the CDR3 is TGTGCCCCCTCGGGACAGGGGGCAGGGGAGCAGTACTTC.

The chain links TRBV19 to TRBJ2-7; the match to TRBD1 covers 11 bases. From germline, CDR1 is LNHDA and CDR2 SQIVND (reference sequence). The CDR3 runs 15 residues. V shed 2 bases and J 2 bases; nucleotides not matched to a gene: 2. CDR3 nucleotide sequence: TGTGCCAGTAGTATAAAGGGACAGGGGGCCTACGAGCAGTACTTC. This gives the protein CASSIKGQGAYEQYF.

The rearrangement links TRBV27 to TRBJ1-2; 8 nucleotides agree with TRBD1. The CDR3 spans 16 residues. V lost 0 bases, J lost 2 bases, and 5 bases stayed unmatched. Germline assignment: CDR1 MNHEY and CDR2 SMNVEV (reference sequence). CDR3 sequence (DNA): TGTGCCAGCAGTTTATCGGGGCAGGGGGCCAACTATGGCTACACCTTC. As protein: CASSLSGQGANYGYTF.

The chain uses TRBV2 and TRBJ2-1, with TRBD2 matching 11 bases. The germline V gene encodes CDR1 SNHLY and CDR2 FYNNEI. Germline trimming cut 5 bases from V and 3 bases from J; bases unmatched to any gene: 3. This CDR3 region has 15 residues. The CDR3 spells CASSRTSGLYNEQFF. CDR3 bases: TGTGCCAGCAGTCGGACTAGCGGGCTCTACAATGAGCAGTTCTTC.

The rearrangement uses TRBV6-6 and TRBJ1-2; 10 bases line up with TRBD1. CDR1 is MNHNY, CDR2 SVGAGI, per germline (reference sequence). The CDR3 has 14 amino acids. V shed 6 bases and J 4 bases; nucleotides not matched to a gene: 5. In DNA, the CDR3 is TGTGCCAGCAGCCCCGGGACAGGGGCCTATGGCTACACCTTC. Protein sequence: CASSPGTGAYGYTF.

The chain couples TRBV19 to TRBJ2-7, with 7 bases that match TRBD2. The CDR3 length is 16 residues. Looked up from germline, CDR1 is LNHDA and CDR2 is SQIVND (reference sequence). With 3 bases clipped from V and 2 bases from J, the junction kept 10 bases outside the gene matches. The CDR3 region has the DNA TGTGCCAGTAGTATGGGTGCCTGGGAGGGAACCTACGAGCAGTACTTC. Its translation: CASSMGAWEGTYEQYF.

The chain recombines TRBV28 with TRBJ2-1; no definite D call. Germline CDR1 MDHEN, CDR2 SYDVKM. This CDR3 region has 12 residues. Trimming cost V 3 bases and J 8 bases, with 8 bases left between them. The CDR3 spells CASSFGEDEQFF. In DNA, the CDR3 is TGTGCCAGCAGTTTCGGAGAGGATGAGCAGTTCTTC.